This T cell receptor (beta chain) was profiled in a study of cytotoxic CD8 clonotypes in ibrutinib-treated CLL. The wider study: Treatment had run for a median roughly 13 months, range 6 to 36, when response samples were taken.

The data were produced by immunoSEQ multiplex PCR, yet TCRdb's version contains in-frame clones alone and is incomplete. The sample consists of over 40,000 clones, roughly 80% of them appearing once. Details on this clone: The antigen is not known.

General observations from the study: Baseline clonality was higher than in age-matched healthy donors and moved in step with circulating CD8+ T-cell counts. Rising at ibrutinib response, clonality subsequently fell back toward baseline at progression. On treatment, the uncommon public clonotypes contracted or remained stable.

Germline V gene sequence: CDR1 MDHEN, CDR2 SYDVKM. The CDR3 length is 12 residues. V was trimmed by 2 bases and J by 2 bases, leaving 0 bases between them. The chain carries TRBV28 and TRBJ2-2, with D unclear. This TCR was sampled from a human donor with chronic lymphocytic leukemia. The specimen was PBMCs, collected after 24 months of ibrutinib treatment. Here the CDR3 DNA reads TGTGCCAGCAGTTTAAACACCGGGGAGCTGTTTTTT. It translates to CASSLNTGELFF.